This passage covers 20 T cell receptor beta chains from one sample sequenced in a study of T cells in Graves' hyperthyroidism and ophthalmopathy. From RNA transcripts, TCR beta CDR3 regions were amplified. When the TCR CDR3 underwent first-round RT-PCR, the HTBI primer set was used. Via MiXCR, TCRdb re-called the multiplex PCR reads, giving one row per CDR3 protein. Found here are 300,000 to 450,000 distinct CDR3 sequences, over 11% of them singletons; the top ten hold approximately 10%. Sequenced: blood. These receptors originate from a woman aged 60-70 years with Graves' hyperthyroidism.

This clonotype was found many times. The rearrangement joins TRBV11-2 to TRBJ1-3; D is ambiguous. V was shortened by 5 bases and J by 0 bases, with 11 bases between the two germline ends. The germline V gene has CDR1 SGHAT and CDR2 FQNNGV. This CDR3 has 15 amino acids. The chain's CDR3 is CASSRDGPSGNTIYF. The CDR3 DNA follows: TGTGCCAGCAGCCGAGACGGTCCCTCTGGAAACACCATATATTTT. Together with reference TRBV11-2 and TRBJ1-3, the CDR3 gives the full variable domain: EAGVAQSPRYKIIEKRQSVAFWCNPISGHATLYWYQQILGQGPKLLIQFQNNGVVDDSQLPKDRFSAERLKGVDSTLKIQPAKLEDSAVYLCASSRDGPSGNTIYFGEGSWLTVV.

This clonotype was counted ten times or more. The chain carries TRBV28 and TRBJ1-5; D gene ambiguous. There are 13 residues in the CDR3. V was cut by 1 base and J by 7 bases, with 8 bases left in between. The V gene's germline CDR1 is MDHEN and CDR2 SYDVKM. The DNA of the CDR3 is TGTGCCAGCAGTTTATACGGAAAACAGCCCCAGCATTTT. Its protein product is CASSLYGKQPQHF.

This clonotype was detected a few times. The chain recombines TRBV19 with TRBJ2-2; weak D call: TRBD2 (6 bases). The CDR3 covers 16 residues. With 1 base removed from V and 1 base from J, the gap between germline ends came to 10 bases. Germline values: CDR1 LNHDA, CDR2 SQIVND (reference sequence). In nucleotides, the CDR3 is TGTGCCAGTAGTATAGGGGGGACTCGGAACACCGGGGAGCTGTTTTTT. This codes for CASSIGGTRNTGELFF.

This clonotype was recorded a few times. The V gene is TRBV3-1, the J gene TRBJ2-7, with 7 bases that match TRBD2. This CDR3 region has 11 residues. In germline, CDR1 is LGHDT, CDR2 YNNKEL (reference sequence). The V segment lost 8 bases and the J segment 6 bases; nucleotides outside the gene matches: 4. Here the CDR3 DNA reads TGTGCCAGCCATGGGGGGGGCGAGCAGTACTTC. It encodes CASHGGGEQYF.

At least ten counts were recorded for this clonotype. This chain joins TRBV28 and TRBJ1-1; a weak D match, TRBD1 (6 bases). This CDR3 spans 15 amino acids. Germline assignment: CDR1 MDHEN and CDR2 SYDVKM. V gave up 1 base and J gave up 5 bases, with 14 bases separating them. CDR3 residues: CASSLLGASGTEAFF. CDR3 DNA sequence: TGTGCCAGCAGTTTATTGGGGGCATCAGGGACTGAAGCTTTCTTT.

This clonotype appeared many times. This chain connects TRBV18 to TRBJ2-5; a weak D match, TRBD2 (7 bases). This CDR3 contains 14 residues. Germline values: CDR1 KGHSH, CDR2 LQKENI. The ends were cut back, 4 bases at V and 5 bases at J, with 14 bases in the middle. The DNA for the CDR3 is TGTGCCAGCTCACAAGCACAGGGAGGGGAGACCCAGTACTTC. It specifies CASSQAQGGETQYF.

This clonotype has ten or more counts. The J gene is TRBJ1-4, the V gene TRBV5-8; D possibly corresponds to TRBD1 (5 bases). Trimming pared 3 bases from V and 1 base from J, leaving 10 bases between. In germline, CDR1 is SGHTS, CDR2 YDEGEE. This CDR3 is 15 amino acids long. The CDR3 sequence: CASSSSTGTNEKLFF. In nucleotides, the CDR3 is TGTGCCAGCAGCTCAAGCACAGGAACTAATGAAAAACTGTTTTTT.

For this clonotype: Since a much larger clone is just one base distant, this may be a read error. The chain has TRBV3-1 and TRBJ2-1, with a possible D match to TRBD2 (5 bases). The CDR3 extends over 15 amino acids. Germline V CDR1 and CDR2: LGHDT, YNNKEL (reference sequence). This CDR3 is CASSQVEGSYNGQFF. As DNA, the CDR3 is TGTGCCAGCAGCCAAGTTGAGGGCTCCTACAATGGGCAGTTCTTC.

The chain has TRBV29-1 and TRBJ1-5; D is undetermined. The V gene's germline CDR1 is SQVTM and CDR2 ANQGSEA. The length of the CDR3 is 13 residues. V lost 0 bases and J lost 5, with 8 bases in between. The CDR3, as DNA: TGCAGCGTTGAAGAGACACCTGATCAGCCCCAGCATTTT. Protein product: CSVEETPDQPQHF. The whole variable domain, filled in from reference TRBV29-1 and TRBJ1-5, reads SAVISQKPSRDICQRGTSLTIQCQVDSQVTMMFWYRQQPGQSLTLIATANQGSEATYESGFVIDKFPISRPNLTFSTLTVSNMSPEDSSIYLCSVEETPDQPQHFGDGTRLSIL.

This sequence joins TRBV29-1 and TRBJ1-1; D gene unclear. Germline V gives CDR1 SQVTM, CDR2 ANQGSEA. This CDR3 has 12 amino acids. Between the trimmed V and J ends, which lost 3 bases and 3 bases, there was a span of 8 bases. DNA for the CDR3: TGCAGCGTTGAGTTCGCATACACTGAAGCTTTCTTT. Protein sequence: CSVEFAYTEAFF.

The gene calls are TRBV7-2 and TRBJ2-5; 11 bases line up with TRBD2. The CDR3 is made up of 16 amino acids. Trimming took 5 bases from V and 5 from J; bases not matched to a gene: 10. CDR1 is SGHTA and CDR2 is FQGNSA in the germline V gene. The chain's CDR3 is CASSIMTSGEGETQYF. The CDR3 coding sequence is TGTGCCAGCAGCATTATGACTAGCGGGGAGGGGGAGACCCAGTACTTC.

This clonotype showed up many times. This chain joins TRBV20-1 and TRBJ2-1, with D possibly being TRBD2 (5 bases). The CDR3 totals 16 residues. The ends were cut back, 2 bases at V and 9 bases at J, with 23 bases in the middle. CDR1 is DFQATT and CDR2 is SNEGSKA in the germline V gene (reference sequence). The CDR3 region is CSARPKTRRGMGEQFF. Here the CDR3 DNA reads TGCAGTGCTAGACCAAAAACTAGGCGAGGGATGGGTGAGCAGTTCTTC.

Turning to this clonotype: Since a much larger clone is just one base distant, this may be a read error. J is TRBJ2-1 and V is TRBV6-2 or TRBV6-3; D ambiguous. This CDR3 spans 13 amino acids. Trimming stripped 8 bases from V and 2 bases from J, with 10 bases between. Germline assignment: CDR1 MNHEY and CDR2 SVGEGT. Written as DNA, the CDR3 is TGTGCCAGCGACCCTCAACCCTACAATGAGCAGTTCTTC. This translates into CASDPQPYNEQFF.

This clonotype was observed a handful of times. The rearrangement joins TRBV19 to TRBJ1-4; D not resolved. The CDR3 extends over 15 amino acids. Germline loops: CDR1 LNHDA, CDR2 SQIVND (reference sequence). Trimming took off 6 bases at V and 0 bases at J, with 11 bases between the two ends. CDR3: CASRPGQTTNEKLFF. The CDR3 bases are TGTGCCAGTAGACCCGGGCAGACAACTAATGAAAAACTGTTTTTT.

This clonotype turned up a few times. The rearrangement links TRBV5-1 to TRBJ2-3, with a tentative D call TRBD2 (6 bases). The CDR3 contains 15 residues. Germline V gene data show CDR1 as SGHRS and CDR2 as YFSETQ. Trimming left V 4 bases short and J 4 bases short, with 16 bases between. The CDR3 reads CASSGGWGEPDTQYF. The DNA for the CDR3 is TGCGCCAGCAGCGGGGGATGGGGGGAGCCAGATACGCAGTATTTT. Together with reference TRBV5-1 and TRBJ2-3, the CDR3 gives the full variable domain: KAGVTQTPRYLIKTRGQQVTLSCSPISGHRSVSWYQQTPGQGLQFLFEYFSETQRNKGNFPGRFSGRQFSNSRSEMNVSTLELGDSALYLCASSGGWGEPDTQYFGPGTRLTVL.

This clonotype was observed many times. CDR3 DNA sequence: TGTGCCAGCAGTCCGCTTGAAGGGGTGACCTACGAGCAGTACTTC. This gives the protein CASSPLEGVTYEQYF. The rearrangement joins TRBV27 to TRBJ2-7, with D possibly being TRBD1 (5 bases). Germline V lookup: CDR1 MNHEY, CDR2 SMNVEV (reference sequence). This CDR3 has 15 amino acids. V lost 5 bases and J 2 bases, leaving 16 bases between the germline ends.

This clonotype was seen a few times. This chain connects TRBV3-1 to TRBJ2-1; 9 positions match TRBD1. The ends lost 4 bases at V and 4 bases at J; junction bases unmatched: 8. The CDR3 spans 16 residues. Germline V gene data show CDR1 as LGHDT and CDR2 as YNNKEL (reference sequence). This CDR3 reads CASSRTGGLIYNEQFF. DNA of the CDR3: TGTGCCAGCAGCCGAACAGGGGGCCTCATTTACAATGAGCAGTTCTTC.

This clonotype has just a few counts. The V call is TRBV24-1, the J call TRBJ1-1; TRBD1 agrees at 9 bases. CDR3 length equals 14 residues. With V trimmed by 7 bases and J by 4 bases, 6 bases remained unmatched. Germline lookup yields CDR1 KGHDR and CDR2 SFDVKD. CDR3 bases: TGTGCCACCAGAACAGGGGGCAAGAGCACTGAAGCTTTCTTT. It yields the protein CATRTGGKSTEAFF.

V usage is TRBV19 and J usage is TRBJ1-5, with 8 bases fitting TRBD1. Germline trimming cut 5 bases from V and 2 bases from J; bases unmatched to any gene: 5. Germline values: CDR1 LNHDA, CDR2 SQIVND (reference sequence). The length of the CDR3 is 15 residues. The CDR3 nucleotides are TGTGCCAGTAGTGCGAAGACAGGGGGCAATCAGCCCCAGCATTTT. Translating it yields CASSAKTGGNQPQHF.

The J gene is TRBJ1-4, the V gene TRBV5-4; D is unresolved. CDR3 size: 17 residues. The germline V gene has CDR1 SGHNT and CDR2 YYREEE (reference sequence). With 3 bases removed from V and 0 bases from J, the gap between germline ends came to 15 bases. The CDR3 DNA reads TGTGCCAGCAGCTCCGGCGCATCTCCTGCAACTAATGAAAAACTGTTTTTT. Amino acid sequence: CASSSGASPATNEKLFF.